Here is one T cell receptor (beta chain) with its context. The antigen remains undetermined. Clones were sequenced by immunoSEQ multiplex PCR, and TCRdb holds only the in-frame ones, with some missing. Of some 22,000 clones in the sample, approximately 80% were seen once. Germline loops: CDR1 GTSNPN, CDR2 SVGIG (reference sequence). Trimming shortened V by 0 bases and J by 4 bases, and 28 bases separated the two germline ends. This CDR3 region has 21 residues. Specified time point: baseline pretreatment blood. Treatment described: 15 Gy SBRT to primary tumor, nephrectomy 4 weeks later. The patient's renal cell carcinoma had clear cell pathology. The data derive from a study of radiation and T cells in renal cell carcinoma. The study, taken as a whole, reports: In blood, top tumor clones expanded by 2 weeks, shrinking by 4. No pretreatment tumor biopsies were available for baseline clonotypes.

The starting material was blood, obtained from a patient whose treatment included radiotherapy and nephrectomy. The TCR comes from a man aged 55 to 69 with renal cell carcinoma. V gene TRBV30 combines with J gene TRBJ2-6; D ambiguous. The CDR3 coding sequence is TGTGCCTGGAGTGTAGAGTATCGACTCGACGGATCCCTCCCCGGGGCCAACGTCCTGACTTTC. Amino acids: CAWSVEYRLDGSLPGANVLTF. Complete variable domain (other parts from reference TRBV30 and TRBJ2-6): SQTIHQWPATLVQPVGSPLSLECTVEGTSNPNLYWYRQAAGRGLQLLFYSVGIGQISSEVPQNLSASRPQDRQFILSSKKLLLSDSGFYLCAWSVEYRLDGSLPGANVLTFGAGSRLTVL.